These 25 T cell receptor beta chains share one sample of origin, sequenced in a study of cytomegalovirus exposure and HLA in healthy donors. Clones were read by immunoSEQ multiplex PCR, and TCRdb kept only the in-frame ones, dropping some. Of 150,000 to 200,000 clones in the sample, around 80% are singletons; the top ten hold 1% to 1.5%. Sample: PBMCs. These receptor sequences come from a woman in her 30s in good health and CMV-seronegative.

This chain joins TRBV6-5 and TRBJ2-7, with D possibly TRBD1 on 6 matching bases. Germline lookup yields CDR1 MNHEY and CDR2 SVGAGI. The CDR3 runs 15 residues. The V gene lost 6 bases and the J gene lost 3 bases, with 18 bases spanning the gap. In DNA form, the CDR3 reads TGTGCCAGCAGGGCCCTTCTGGGGGCGCGCTACGAGCAGTACTTC. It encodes CASRALLGARYEQYF.

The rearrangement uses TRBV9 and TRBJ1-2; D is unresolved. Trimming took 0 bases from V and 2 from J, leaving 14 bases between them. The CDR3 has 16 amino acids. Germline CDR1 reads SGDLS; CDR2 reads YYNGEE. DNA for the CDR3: TGTGCCAGCAGCGTAGTCCCAGGCTTCTCCAACTATGGCTACACCTTC. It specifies CASSVVPGFSNYGYTF.

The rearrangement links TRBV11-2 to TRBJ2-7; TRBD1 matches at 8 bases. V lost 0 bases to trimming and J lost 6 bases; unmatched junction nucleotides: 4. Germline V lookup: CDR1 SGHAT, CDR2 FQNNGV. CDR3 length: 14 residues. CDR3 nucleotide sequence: TGTGCCAGCAGCTTAGACAGGGGGCCTGGCGAGCAGTACTTC. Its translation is CASSLDRGPGEQYF.

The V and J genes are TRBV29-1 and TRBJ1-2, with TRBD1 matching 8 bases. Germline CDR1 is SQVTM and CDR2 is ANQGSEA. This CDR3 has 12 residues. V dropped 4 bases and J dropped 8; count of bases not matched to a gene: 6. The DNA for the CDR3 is TGCAGCGTTGGACAGGGGAGTAGCGGCTACACCTTC. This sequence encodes CSVGQGSSGYTF.

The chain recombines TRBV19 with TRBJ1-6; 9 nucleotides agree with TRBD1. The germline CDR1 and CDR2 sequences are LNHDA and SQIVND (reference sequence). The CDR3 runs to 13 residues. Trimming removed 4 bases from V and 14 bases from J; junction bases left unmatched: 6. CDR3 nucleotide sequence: TGTGCCAGTAGTACGACAGGGGGACCGACCCTCCACTTT. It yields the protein CASSTTGGPTLHF.

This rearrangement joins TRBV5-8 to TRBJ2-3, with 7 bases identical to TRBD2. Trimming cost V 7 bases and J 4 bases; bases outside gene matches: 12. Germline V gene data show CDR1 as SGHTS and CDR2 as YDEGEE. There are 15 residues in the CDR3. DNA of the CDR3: TGTGCCAGCGCTCTAGCGACTAGCCTCCCAGATACGCAGTATTTT. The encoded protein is CASALATSLPDTQYF.

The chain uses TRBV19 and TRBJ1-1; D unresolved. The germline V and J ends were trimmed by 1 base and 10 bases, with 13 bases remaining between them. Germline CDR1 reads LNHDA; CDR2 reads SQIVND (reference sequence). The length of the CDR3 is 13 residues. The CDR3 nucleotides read TGTGCCAGTAGTATAGTGAACCCACGAGGAGCTTTCTTT. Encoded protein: CASSIVNPRGAFF.

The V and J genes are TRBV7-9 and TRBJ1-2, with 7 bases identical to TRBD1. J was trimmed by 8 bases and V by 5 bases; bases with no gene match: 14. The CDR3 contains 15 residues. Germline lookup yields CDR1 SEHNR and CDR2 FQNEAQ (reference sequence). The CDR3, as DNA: TGTGCCAGCAGCCCCGGGACAGCAGGGCCGGAGGGCTACACCTTC. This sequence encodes CASSPGTAGPEGYTF.

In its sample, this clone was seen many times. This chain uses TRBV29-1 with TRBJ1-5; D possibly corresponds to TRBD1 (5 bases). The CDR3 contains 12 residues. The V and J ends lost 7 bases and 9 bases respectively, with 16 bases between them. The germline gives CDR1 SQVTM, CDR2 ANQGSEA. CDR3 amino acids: CSGQGPTGPQHF. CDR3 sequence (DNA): TGCAGCGGTCAGGGCCCCACGGGGCCCCAGCATTTT.

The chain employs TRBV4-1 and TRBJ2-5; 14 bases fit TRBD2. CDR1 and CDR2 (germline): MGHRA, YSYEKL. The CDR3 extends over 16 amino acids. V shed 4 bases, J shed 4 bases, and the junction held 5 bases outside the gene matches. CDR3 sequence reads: CASSLGLAGEVETQYF. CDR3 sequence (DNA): TGCGCCAGCAGCCTGGGACTAGCGGGGGAGGTAGAGACCCAGTACTTC.

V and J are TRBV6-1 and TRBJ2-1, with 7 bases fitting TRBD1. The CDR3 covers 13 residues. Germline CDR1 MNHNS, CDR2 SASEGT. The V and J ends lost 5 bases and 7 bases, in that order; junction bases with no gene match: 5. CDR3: CASSLQGLNEQFF. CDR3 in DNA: TGTGCCAGCAGTTTACAGGGGCTGAATGAGCAGTTCTTC.

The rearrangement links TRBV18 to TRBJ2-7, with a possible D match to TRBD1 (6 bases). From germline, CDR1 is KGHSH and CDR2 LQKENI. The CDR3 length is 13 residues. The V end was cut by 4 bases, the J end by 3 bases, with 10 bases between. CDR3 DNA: TGTGCCAGCTCACTTTACAGGGACTACGAGCAGTACTTC. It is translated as CASSLYRDYEQYF.

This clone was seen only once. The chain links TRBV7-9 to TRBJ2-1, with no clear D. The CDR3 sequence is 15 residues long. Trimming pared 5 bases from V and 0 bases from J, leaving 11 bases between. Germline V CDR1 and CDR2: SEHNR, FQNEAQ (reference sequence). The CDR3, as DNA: TGTGCCAGCAGCCCCTCGGGTCCCTCCTACAATGAGCAGTTCTTC. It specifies CASSPSGPSYNEQFF.

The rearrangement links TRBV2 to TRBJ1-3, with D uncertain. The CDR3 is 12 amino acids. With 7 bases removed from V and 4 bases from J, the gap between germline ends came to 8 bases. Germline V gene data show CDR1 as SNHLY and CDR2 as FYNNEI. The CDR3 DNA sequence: TGTGCCAGCAAGGAGGAGGGAAACACCATATATTTT. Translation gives CASKEEGNTIYF.

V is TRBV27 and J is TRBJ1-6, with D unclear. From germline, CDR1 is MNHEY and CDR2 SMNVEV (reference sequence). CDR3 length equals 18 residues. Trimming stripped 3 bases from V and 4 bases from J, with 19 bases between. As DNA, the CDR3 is TGTGCCAGCAGTTTTCGTCGAGATAATAGTCTATATAATTCACCCCTCCACTTT. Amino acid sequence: CASSFRRDNSLYNSPLHF.

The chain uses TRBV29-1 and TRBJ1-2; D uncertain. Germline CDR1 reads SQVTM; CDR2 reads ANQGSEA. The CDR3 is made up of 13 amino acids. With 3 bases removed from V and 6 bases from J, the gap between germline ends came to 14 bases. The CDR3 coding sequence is TGCAGCGTTGATGGTTATGGGCAGGATGGCTACACCTTC. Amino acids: CSVDGYGQDGYTF. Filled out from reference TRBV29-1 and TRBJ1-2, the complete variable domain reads SAVISQKPSRDICQRGTSLTIQCQVDSQVTMMFWYRQQPGQSLTLIATANQGSEATYESGFVIDKFPISRPNLTFSTLTVSNMSPEDSSIYLCSVDGYGQDGYTFGSGTRLTVV.

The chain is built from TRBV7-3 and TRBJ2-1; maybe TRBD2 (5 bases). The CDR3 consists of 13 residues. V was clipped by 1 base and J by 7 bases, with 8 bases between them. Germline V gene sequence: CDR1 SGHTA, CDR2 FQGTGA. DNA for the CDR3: TGTGCCAGCAGCTTAAAGGGAGCTAATGAGCAGTTCTTC. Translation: CASSLKGANEQFF. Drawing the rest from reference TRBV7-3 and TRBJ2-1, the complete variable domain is GAGVSQTPSNKVTEKGKYVELRCDPISGHTALYWYRQSLGQGPEFLIYFQGTGAADDSGLPNDRFFAVRPEGSVSTLKIQRTERGDSAVYLCASSLKGANEQFFGPGTRLTVL.

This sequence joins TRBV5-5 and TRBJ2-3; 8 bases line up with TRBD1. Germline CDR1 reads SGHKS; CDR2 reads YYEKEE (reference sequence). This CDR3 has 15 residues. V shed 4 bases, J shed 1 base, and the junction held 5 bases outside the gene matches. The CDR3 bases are TGTGCCAGCAGCCCCAGGGGGCTTGGCACAGATACGCAGTATTTT. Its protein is CASSPRGLGTDTQYF.

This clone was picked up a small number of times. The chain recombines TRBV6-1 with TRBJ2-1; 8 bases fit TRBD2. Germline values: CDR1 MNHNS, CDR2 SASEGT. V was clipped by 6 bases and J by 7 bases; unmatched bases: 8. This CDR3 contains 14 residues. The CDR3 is CASSPSGSRNEQFF. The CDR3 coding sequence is TGTGCCAGCAGCCCGAGCGGGAGCCGGAATGAGCAGTTCTTC.

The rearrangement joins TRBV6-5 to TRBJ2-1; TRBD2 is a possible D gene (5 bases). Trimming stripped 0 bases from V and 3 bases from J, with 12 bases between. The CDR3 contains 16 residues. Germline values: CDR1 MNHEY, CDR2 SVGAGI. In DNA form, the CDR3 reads TGTGCCAGCAGTTACTCGATGGGAGACATCTACAATGAGCAGTTCTTC. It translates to CASSYSMGDIYNEQFF.

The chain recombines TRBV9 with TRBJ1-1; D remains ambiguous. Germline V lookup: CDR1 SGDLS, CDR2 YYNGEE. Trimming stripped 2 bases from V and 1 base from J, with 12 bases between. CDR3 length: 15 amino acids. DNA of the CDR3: TGTGCCAGCAGCGTTGAGCCATTCGCGAACACTGAAGCTTTCTTT. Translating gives CASSVEPFANTEAFF.

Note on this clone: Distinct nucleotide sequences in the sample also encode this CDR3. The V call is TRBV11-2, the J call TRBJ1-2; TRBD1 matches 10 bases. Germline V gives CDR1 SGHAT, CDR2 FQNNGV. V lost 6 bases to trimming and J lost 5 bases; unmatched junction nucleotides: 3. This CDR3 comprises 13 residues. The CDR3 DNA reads TGTGCCAGCAGTCCGGGACAGGGGTATGGCTACACCTTC. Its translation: CASSPGQGYGYTF.

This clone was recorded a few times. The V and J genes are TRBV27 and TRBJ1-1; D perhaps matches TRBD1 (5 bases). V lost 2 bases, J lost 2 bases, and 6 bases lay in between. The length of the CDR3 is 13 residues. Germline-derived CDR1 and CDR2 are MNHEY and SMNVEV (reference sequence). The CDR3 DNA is TGTGCCAGCAGTTTACAGGGAAACACTGAAGCTTTCTTT. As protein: CASSLQGNTEAFF.

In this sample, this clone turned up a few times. CDR3 bases: TGTGCCAGCAGTTACCTAGTCTCCTACGAGCAGTACTTC. Its translation: CASSYLVSYEQYF. V gene TRBV6-6 combines with J gene TRBJ2-7; D gene ambiguous. Trimming left V 2 bases short and J 0 bases short, with 5 bases between. CDR1 and CDR2 (germline): MNHNY, SVGAGI (reference sequence). The CDR3 length is 13 residues.

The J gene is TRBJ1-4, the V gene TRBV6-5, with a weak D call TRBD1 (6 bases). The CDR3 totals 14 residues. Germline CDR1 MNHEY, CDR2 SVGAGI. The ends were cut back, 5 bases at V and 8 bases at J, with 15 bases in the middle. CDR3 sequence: CASSPTGYNEKLFF. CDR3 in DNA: TGTGCCAGCAGTCCCACAGGGTATAACGAAAAACTGTTTTTT.